This is a list of T cell receptor beta chains from one sample in a study of CD8 T cells in Susac syndrome. TCRdb recomputed calls from the immunoSEQ multiplex PCR reads with MiXCR, one row per CDR3 protein. The table records 150,000 to 200,000 distinct CDR3 sequences, roughly 96% of them present only once. The material sequenced was CD8+ T cells from PBMCs. The receptors stem from a human donor with multiple sclerosis. Both conserved end residues are part of each CDR3. Each record gives: CDR3 protein, CDR3 DNA, V gene, D gene, J gene, clone size. The D gene is left open where the match is weak. Expanded clones are given a class, and other clones once, few, many or no size at all.

CDR3 protein: CASSQGYGYEQYF; CDR3 DNA: TGTGCCAGCAGCCAAGGGTATGGGTACGAGCAGTACTTC; V gene: TRBV3-1; D gene: .; J gene: TRBJ2-7; clone size: .
CDR3 protein: CATSDSGANTGELFF; CDR3 DNA: TGTGCCACCAGTGATTCAGGGGCGAACACCGGGGAGCTGTTTTTT; V gene: TRBV24-1; D gene: .; J gene: TRBJ2-2; clone size: .
CDR3 protein: CSVEDHIREETQYF; CDR3 DNA: TGCAGCGTTGAAGATCACATCCGGGAAGAGACCCAGTACTTC; V gene: TRBV29-1; D gene: .; J gene: TRBJ2-5; clone size: .
CDR3 protein: CASTLADTQYF; CDR3 DNA: TGTGCCAGCACCCTGGCGGATACGCAGTATTTT; V gene: TRBV11-2; D gene: .; J gene: TRBJ2-3; clone size: .
CDR3 protein: CASSLAPDSNEQFF; CDR3 DNA: TGCGCCAGCAGCTTGGCTCCAGACTCCAATGAGCAGTTCTTC; V gene: TRBV5-1; D gene: .; J gene: TRBJ2-1; clone size: .
CDR3 protein: CASSAGLSSSYEQYF; CDR3 DNA: TGTGCCAGCAGCGCCGGACTATCTAGCTCCTACGAGCAGTACTTC; V gene: TRBV9; D gene: .; J gene: TRBJ2-7; clone size: once
CDR3 protein: CASSHPPVYEQYF; CDR3 DNA: TGTGCCAGCAGCCACCCACCCGTATACGAGCAGTACTTC; V gene: TRBV7-9; D gene: .; J gene: TRBJ2-7; clone size: .
CDR3 protein: CSVGLRNNEQFF; CDR3 DNA: TGCAGCGTGGGACTACGTAACAATGAGCAGTTCTTC; V gene: TRBV29-1; D gene: TRBD2; J gene: TRBJ2-1; clone size: .
CDR3 protein: CSAKGRGEYPYEQYF; CDR3 DNA: TGCAGTGCTAAAGGGAGGGGGGAGTACCCCTACGAGCAGTACTTC; V gene: TRBV20-1; D gene: .; J gene: TRBJ2-7; clone size: .
CDR3 protein: CASSSGGYEDTQYF; CDR3 DNA: TGTGCCAGCAGCTCAGGTGGTTATGAAGATACGCAGTATTTT; V gene: TRBV6-5; D gene: .; J gene: TRBJ2-3; clone size: .
CDR3 protein: CASSPGTSPYEQFF; CDR3 DNA: TGCGCCAGCAGCCCGGGGACTAGCCCATATGAGCAGTTCTTC; V gene: TRBV4-1; D gene: TRBD2; J gene: TRBJ2-1; clone size: .
CDR3 protein: CSAAYPIGGNNYEQYF; CDR3 DNA: TGCAGTGCCGCATACCCCATAGGGGGGAACAACTACGAGCAGTACTTC; V gene: TRBV20-1; D gene: .; J gene: TRBJ2-7; clone size: .
CDR3 protein: CASSPQGEYNEQFF; CDR3 DNA: TGTGCCAGCAGCCCACAGGGGGAATACAATGAGCAGTTCTTC; V gene: TRBV3-1; D gene: TRBD1; J gene: TRBJ2-1; clone size: .
CDR3 protein: CAWSTGAYEQYF; CDR3 DNA: TGTGCCTGGAGTACAGGGGCCTACGAGCAGTACTTC; V gene: TRBV30; D gene: TRBD1; J gene: TRBJ2-7; clone size: .
CDR3 protein: CASSLVGEIRGQETQYF; CDR3 DNA: TGTGCCAGCAGCTTAGTGGGGGAGATCAGGGGCCAGGAGACCCAGTACTTC; V gene: TRBV7-9; D gene: .; J gene: TRBJ2-5; clone size: .
CDR3 protein: CSVGQGGAEQYF; CDR3 DNA: TGCAGCGTTGGACAGGGGGGAGCCGAGCAGTACTTC; V gene: TRBV29-1; D gene: TRBD1; J gene: TRBJ2-7; clone size: .
CDR3 protein: CASSLGGVGAPGTQYF; CDR3 DNA: TGTGCCAGCAGCTTAGGAGGGGTGGGCGCACCAGGTACGCAGTATTTT; V gene: TRBV7-2; D gene: .; J gene: TRBJ2-3; clone size: .
CDR3 protein: CATQGGPENIQYF; CDR3 DNA: TGTGCCACCCAAGGGGGGCCCGAAAACATTCAGTACTTC; V gene: TRBV2; D gene: .; J gene: TRBJ2-4; clone size: .
CDR3 protein: CASSPAAGEQYF; CDR3 DNA: TGTGCCAGCAGCCCCGCCGCAGGGGAGCAGTACTTC; V gene: TRBV9; D gene: .; J gene: TRBJ2-7; clone size: .
CDR3 protein: CASSLHYNQPQHF; CDR3 DNA: TGTGCCAGCAGTTTACACTACAATCAGCCCCAGCATTTT; V gene: TRBV28; D gene: .; J gene: TRBJ1-5; clone size: .
CDR3 protein: CAWSVVRVNNEQFF; CDR3 DNA: TGTGCCTGGAGTGTAGTGCGGGTGAACAATGAGCAGTTCTTC; V gene: TRBV30; D gene: .; J gene: TRBJ2-1; clone size: .
CDR3 protein: CASSQERGTGVQETQYF; CDR3 DNA: TGCGCCAGCAGCCAAGAGCGCGGGACAGGGGTCCAAGAGACCCAGTACTTC; V gene: TRBV4-1; D gene: TRBD1; J gene: TRBJ2-5; clone size: .
CDR3 protein: CASSLPTKADTQYF; CDR3 DNA: TGTGCCAGCAGCTTACCTACGAAGGCAGATACGCAGTATTTT; V gene: TRBV7-9; D gene: .; J gene: TRBJ2-3; clone size: .
CDR3 protein: CASSLPRDSPLSGYTF; CDR3 DNA: TGCGCCAGCAGCCTCCCCCGGGACAGCCCATTGAGTGGCTACACCTTC; V gene: TRBV4-1; D gene: TRBD1; J gene: TRBJ1-2; clone size: .
CDR3 protein: CASSPRRDSKFYTDTQYF; CDR3 DNA: TGTGCCAGCAGTCCCCGCCGGGACTCGAAATTTTACACAGATACGCAGTATTTT; V gene: TRBV11-2; D gene: .; J gene: TRBJ2-3; clone size: .
CDR3 protein: CASSEDGTGYNEQFF; CDR3 DNA: TGTGCCAGCAGTGAAGACGGGACAGGTTACAATGAGCAGTTCTTC; V gene: TRBV2; D gene: TRBD1; J gene: TRBJ2-1; clone size: .
CDR3 protein: CASRSSARGLRGQYF; CDR3 DNA: TGTGCCAGCAGGTCCAGTGCTCGAGGACTCCGGGGGCAGTACTTC; V gene: TRBV28; D gene: .; J gene: TRBJ2-7; clone size: once
CDR3 protein: CASTRLGLAENTGELFF; CDR3 DNA: TGTGCCAGCACGAGGCTCGGACTAGCGGAGAACACCGGGGAGCTGTTTTTT; V gene: TRBV11-2; D gene: TRBD2; J gene: TRBJ2-2; clone size: .
CDR3 protein: CASTTSGGIQETQYF; CDR3 DNA: TGTGCCAGCACCACTAGCGGGGGCATACAAGAGACCCAGTACTTC; V gene: TRBV3-1; D gene: TRBD2; J gene: TRBJ2-5; clone size: once
CDR3 protein: CASTPGGVHEQYF; CDR3 DNA: TGTGCCAGCACCCCGGGGGGTGTACACGAGCAGTACTTC; V gene: TRBV7-9; D gene: TRBD2; J gene: TRBJ2-7; clone size: .
CDR3 protein: CASPPSGRPDTQYF; CDR3 DNA: TGTGCCAGCCCGCCGAGTGGGCGTCCAGATACGCAGTATTTT; V gene: TRBV2; D gene: .; J gene: TRBJ2-3; clone size: .
CDR3 protein: CATSRGLHTEAFF; CDR3 DNA: TGTGCCACCTCAAGGGGGCTACACACTGAAGCTTTCTTT; V gene: TRBV15; D gene: TRBD1; J gene: TRBJ1-1; clone size: .
CDR3 protein: CASSLVGQGYEQYF; CDR3 DNA: TGTGCCAGCAGCTTAGTGGGACAGGGTTACGAGCAGTACTTC; V gene: TRBV11-2; D gene: TRBD1; J gene: TRBJ2-7; clone size: .
CDR3 protein: CASSSGLPDYGYTF; CDR3 DNA: TGTGCCAGCAGTTCCGGGTTGCCGGACTATGGCTACACCTTC; V gene: TRBV12-3/TRBV12-4; D gene: .; J gene: TRBJ1-2; clone size: .
CDR3 protein: CAAWKEGTQYF; CDR3 DNA: TGTGCCGCCTGGAAGGAGGGGACCCAGTACTTC; V gene: TRBV25-1; D gene: .; J gene: TRBJ2-5; clone size: .
CDR3 protein: CASKVQGQLNQPQHF; CDR3 DNA: TGTGCCAGCAAAGTTCAAGGACAGCTCAATCAGCCCCAGCATTTT; V gene: TRBV2; D gene: .; J gene: TRBJ1-5; clone size: once
CDR3 protein: CASSQYVTGYYGYTF; CDR3 DNA: TGTGCCAGCAGCCAATATGTCACAGGCTACTATGGCTACACCTTC; V gene: TRBV16; D gene: .; J gene: TRBJ1-2; clone size: .
CDR3 protein: CASRPAGTEYQETQYF; CDR3 DNA: TGTGCCAGCAGACCCGCCGGGACAGAATACCAAGAGACCCAGTACTTC; V gene: TRBV27; D gene: TRBD1; J gene: TRBJ2-5; clone size: .
CDR3 protein: CASSVEPGLEEQFF; CDR3 DNA: TGTGCCAGCAGCGTAGAGCCAGGGTTGGAAGAGCAGTTCTTC; V gene: TRBV9; D gene: .; J gene: TRBJ2-1; clone size: once
CDR3 protein: CASSGQGLNYGYTF; CDR3 DNA: TGTGCCAGCAGCGGCCAGGGTTTGAACTATGGCTACACCTTC; V gene: TRBV9; D gene: .; J gene: TRBJ1-2; clone size: .
CDR3 protein: CASNPHSGANVLTF; CDR3 DNA: TGTGCCAGCAACCCTCACTCTGGGGCCAACGTCCTGACTTTC; V gene: TRBV27; D gene: .; J gene: TRBJ2-6; clone size: .
CDR3 protein: CSAGTGINVQPQHF; CDR3 DNA: TGCAGTGCTGGGACAGGTATCAACGTTCAGCCCCAGCATTTT; V gene: TRBV20-1; D gene: TRBD1; J gene: TRBJ1-5; clone size: .
CDR3 protein: CASSCGQGEGYEQYF; CDR3 DNA: TGTGCCAGCAGCTGCGGACAGGGGGAAGGTTACGAGCAGTACTTC; V gene: TRBV7-3; D gene: TRBD1; J gene: TRBJ2-7; clone size: .
CDR3 protein: CASSTLERYYEQYF; CDR3 DNA: TGTGCCAGCAGTACTCTTGAGAGGTATTACGAGCAGTACTTC; V gene: TRBV28; D gene: .; J gene: TRBJ2-7; clone size: .
CDR3 protein: CASSPTSGSEETQYF; CDR3 DNA: TGTGCCAGCAGCCCGACTAGCGGGAGTGAAGAGACCCAGTACTTC; V gene: TRBV7-9; D gene: TRBD2; J gene: TRBJ2-5; clone size: .
CDR3 protein: CSAKPPGTGINEQYF; CDR3 DNA: TGCAGTGCCAAACCTCCCGGGACAGGGATTAACGAGCAGTACTTC; V gene: TRBV20-1; D gene: TRBD1; J gene: TRBJ2-7; clone size: .
CDR3 protein: CSAMPGGLAFYNEQFF; CDR3 DNA: TGCAGTGCTATGCCAGGGGGACTAGCCTTCTACAATGAGCAGTTCTTC; V gene: TRBV20-1; D gene: TRBD2; J gene: TRBJ2-1; clone size: .
CDR3 protein: CASSVGGSYEQYF; CDR3 DNA: TGTGCCAGCAGCGTGGGGGGTTCCTACGAGCAGTACTTC; V gene: TRBV9; D gene: .; J gene: TRBJ2-7; clone size: few
CDR3 protein: CASSLFSRHNEQFF; CDR3 DNA: TGTGCCAGCAGTTTATTTTCCCGACACAATGAGCAGTTCTTC; V gene: TRBV27; D gene: .; J gene: TRBJ2-1; clone size: .
CDR3 protein: CASSATRGGYTF; CDR3 DNA: TGTGCCAGCAGCGCGACAAGGGGTGGCTACACCTTC; V gene: TRBV9; D gene: .; J gene: TRBJ1-2; clone size: .
CDR3 protein: CASSFYRGSDTQYF; CDR3 DNA: TGCGCCAGCAGCTTCTACCGGGGGTCGGATACGCAGTATTTT; V gene: TRBV5-1; D gene: .; J gene: TRBJ2-3; clone size: .
CDR3 protein: CASSSPRDYEQYF; CDR3 DNA: TGTGCCAGCAGTTCCCCCCGGGACTACGAGCAGTACTTC; V gene: TRBV28; D gene: .; J gene: TRBJ2-7; clone size: .
CDR3 protein: CASSRGVNEQYF; CDR3 DNA: TGTGCCAGCAGCCGAGGGGTTAACGAGCAGTACTTC; V gene: TRBV7-9; D gene: .; J gene: TRBJ2-7; clone size: .
CDR3 protein: CASSYSSLDYEQYF; CDR3 DNA: TGTGCCAGCAGTTACTCATCGCTCGACTACGAGCAGTACTTC; V gene: TRBV6-6; D gene: .; J gene: TRBJ2-7; clone size: .
CDR3 protein: CSVQTSGRAVF; CDR3 DNA: TGCAGCGTCCAGACTAGCGGGAGGGCGGTCTTC; V gene: TRBV29-1; D gene: TRBD2; J gene: TRBJ2-1; clone size: .
CDR3 protein: CASSPRQGGITDTQYF; CDR3 DNA: TGTGCCAGCAGCCCCAGACAGGGTGGGATTACAGATACGCAGTATTTT; V gene: TRBV7-9; D gene: TRBD1; J gene: TRBJ2-3; clone size: .
CDR3 protein: CASRRYGSGSSYEQYF; CDR3 DNA: TGTGCCAGCAGGCGGTATGGGAGCGGAAGCTCCTACGAGCAGTACTTC; V gene: TRBV27; D gene: .; J gene: TRBJ2-7; clone size: .
CDR3 protein: CASSTTSGSIYEQYF; CDR3 DNA: TGCGCCAGCAGCACGACTAGCGGGAGTATCTACGAGCAGTACTTC; V gene: TRBV5-1; D gene: TRBD2; J gene: TRBJ2-7; clone size: .
CDR3 protein: CASSSIADGGTYNEQFF; CDR3 DNA: TGTGCCAGCAGCTCCATCGCGGACGGAGGGACCTACAATGAGCAGTTCTTC; V gene: TRBV11-2; D gene: .; J gene: TRBJ2-1; clone size: .
CDR3 protein: CSVYREAGELFF; CDR3 DNA: TGCAGCGTTTACAGGGAGGCCGGGGAGCTGTTTTTT; V gene: TRBV29-1; D gene: .; J gene: TRBJ2-2; clone size: .